This T cell receptor beta chain was sequenced in a study of cytomegalovirus exposure and HLA in healthy donors. Study information: Previous work identified roughly 120 million unique TCR beta sequences from around 170 million T cells. Study-wide results and limits: Sequencing likely caused a cluster of highly shared sequence variants.

The PCR employed 60 Vbeta primers together with 13 Jbeta primers. Using immunoSEQ multiplex PCR, the repertoire was profiled, and TCRdb retains in-frame clones only, with some absent. Here the sample spans tens of thousands of clones, roughly 77% being singletons. This cohort consisted of healthy bone marrow donors. There were likely unrecorded immune exposures, though donors were nominally healthy when sampled. On this clone itself: The target antigen is unknown.

The V gene's germline CDR1 is SGHVS and CDR2 FNYEAQ. Trimming removed 4 bases from V and 3 bases from J; junction bases left unmatched: 2. The CDR3 is 13 residues long. This sequence originates from a man aged 25 to 40 in good health and CMV-seronegative. The sample was PBMCs. V usage is TRBV7-6 and J usage is TRBJ1-1; 7 nucleotides line up with TRBD1. The CDR3 spells CASSSGQYTEAFF. The CDR3 nucleotides are TGTGCCAGCAGCTCGGGACAGTACACTGAAGCTTTCTTT.